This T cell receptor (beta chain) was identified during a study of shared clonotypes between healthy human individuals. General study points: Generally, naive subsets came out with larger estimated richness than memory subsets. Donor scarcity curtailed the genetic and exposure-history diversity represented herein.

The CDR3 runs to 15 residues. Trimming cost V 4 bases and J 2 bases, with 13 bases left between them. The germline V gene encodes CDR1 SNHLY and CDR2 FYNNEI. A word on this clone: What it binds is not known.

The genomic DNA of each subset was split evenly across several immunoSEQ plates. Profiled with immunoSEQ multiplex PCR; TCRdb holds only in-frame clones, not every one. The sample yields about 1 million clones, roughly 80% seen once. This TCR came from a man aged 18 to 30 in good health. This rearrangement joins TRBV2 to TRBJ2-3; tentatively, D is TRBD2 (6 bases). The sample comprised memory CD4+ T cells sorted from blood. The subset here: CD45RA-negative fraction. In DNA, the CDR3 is TGTGCCAGCAGTGCGGGACTCTCCGACACAGATACGCAGTATTTT. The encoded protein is CASSAGLSDTDTQYF.